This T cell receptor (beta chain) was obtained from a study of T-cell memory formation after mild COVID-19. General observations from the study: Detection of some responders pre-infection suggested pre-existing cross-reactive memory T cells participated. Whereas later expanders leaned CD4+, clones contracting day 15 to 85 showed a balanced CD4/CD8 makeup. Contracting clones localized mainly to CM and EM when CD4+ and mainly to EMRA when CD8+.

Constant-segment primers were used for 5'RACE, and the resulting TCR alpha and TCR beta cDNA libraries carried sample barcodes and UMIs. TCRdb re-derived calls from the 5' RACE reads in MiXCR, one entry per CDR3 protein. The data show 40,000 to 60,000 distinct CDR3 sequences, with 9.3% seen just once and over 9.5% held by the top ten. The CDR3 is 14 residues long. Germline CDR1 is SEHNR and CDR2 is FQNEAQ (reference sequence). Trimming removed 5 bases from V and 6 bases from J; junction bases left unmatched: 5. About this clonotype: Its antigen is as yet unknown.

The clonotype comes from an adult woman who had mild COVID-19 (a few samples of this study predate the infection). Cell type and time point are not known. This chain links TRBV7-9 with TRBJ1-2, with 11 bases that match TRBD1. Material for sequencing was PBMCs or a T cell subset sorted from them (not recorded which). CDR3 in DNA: TGTGCCAGCAGCGACGGACAGGGGGCTGATGGCTACACCTTC. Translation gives CASSDGQGADGYTF.